This is a list of T cell receptor beta chains from one sample in a study of blood T cell repertoires in COVID-19. TCRdb's table, derived via immunoSEQ multiplex PCR, lists solely in-frame clones and lacks some. The sample carries about 170,000 clones, around 80% recorded once. The sequenced sample was peripheral blood. These receptors were obtained from a woman in her seventies with COVID-19, enrolled during active disease. Each CDR3 is given with its conserved first and last residue. The D gene is left open where the match is weak. Not all rows give a size; the values are once, few, many and, for expanded clones, a class.

D: NA; J: TRBJ2-1; size: NA; V: TRBV6-5; DNA: TGTGCCAGCAGTTCGGGCGGAGCGGGTGAGCAGTTCTTC; CDR3: CASSSGGAGEQFF
D: NA; J: TRBJ1-2; size: NA; V: TRBV5-1; DNA: TGCGCCAGCAGCCTCAGGGAGGGATGGGGCTACACCTTC; CDR3: CASSLREGWGYTF
D: NA; J: TRBJ1-4; size: NA; V: TRBV2; DNA: TGTGCCAGCAGGCCGGGACTCTCTAGCGAAAAACTGTTTTTT; CDR3: CASRPGLSSEKLFF
D: TRBD2; J: TRBJ2-1; size: NA; V: TRBV2; DNA: TGTGCCAGCACTCTAATGGGGGGGAGCTCCTACAATGAGCAGTTCTTC; CDR3: CASTLMGGSSYNEQFF
D: TRBD1; J: TRBJ2-2; size: NA; V: TRBV10-2; DNA: TGCGCCAGCAGCCAAACAGGGGGCGCGAGCACCGGGGAGCTGTTTTTT; CDR3: CASSQTGGASTGELFF
D: TRBD1; J: TRBJ1-4; size: NA; V: TRBV6-7; DNA: TGTGCCAGCAGTGTCGACAGGGTCTGCCACTTTAATGAAAAACTGTTTTTT; CDR3: CASSVDRVCHFNEKLFF
D: NA; J: TRBJ2-3; size: NA; V: TRBV19; DNA: TGTGCCAGTAGCACAGCAACCACCACAGATACGCAGTATTTT; CDR3: CASSTATTTDTQYF
D: NA; J: TRBJ2-3; size: NA; V: TRBV27; DNA: TGTGCCAGCAGTTTGAGGGGGTACACAGATACGCAGTATTTT; CDR3: CASSLRGYTDTQYF
D: TRBD1; J: TRBJ2-3; size: NA; V: TRBV3-1/TRBV3-2; DNA: TGTGCCAGCAGCCAACGCCTGGACAGGGCTAGCACAGATACGCAGTATTTT; CDR3: CASSQRLDRASTDTQYF
D: TRBD1; J: TRBJ1-2; size: few; V: TRBV9; DNA: TGTGCCAGCAGAGGACAGGGGGCCATTTATGGCTACACCTTC; CDR3: CASRGQGAIYGYTF
D: NA; J: TRBJ2-5; size: NA; V: TRBV27; DNA: TGTGCCAGCAGTTTGGCGGCTCAAGAGACCCAGTACTTC; CDR3: CASSLAAQETQYF
D: NA; J: TRBJ2-1; size: NA; V: TRBV28; DNA: TGTGCCAGCAGCCAGCTTAGGGGCGGCTACAATGAGCAGTTCTTC; CDR3: CASSQLRGGYNEQFF
D: NA; J: TRBJ2-1; size: NA; V: TRBV5-1; DNA: TGCGCCAGCAGCTTGTGGGGGGTAAATCGGGACAGTACCGAGGAGCAGTTCTTC; CDR3: CASSLWGVNRDSTEEQFF
D: NA; J: TRBJ1-3; size: NA; V: TRBV12-3/TRBV12-4; DNA: TGTGCCAGCAGTTCAGGATCTGGAAACACCATATATTTT; CDR3: CASSSGSGNTIYF
D: NA; J: TRBJ2-5; size: NA; V: TRBV5-1; DNA: TGCGCCAGCAGCTTGAACCTGGGACTGAATTACTTC; CDR3: CASSLNLGLNYF
D: NA; J: TRBJ1-6; size: few; V: TRBV3-1/TRBV3-2; DNA: TGTGCCAGCAGCCAAGGGGCGTTGAGACCCCTCCACTTT; CDR3: CASSQGALRPLHF
D: TRBD2; J: TRBJ2-5; size: NA; V: TRBV5-5; DNA: TGTGCCAGCAGCCGCCCGGGAGGGACCCAGTACTTC; CDR3: CASSRPGGTQYF
D: NA; J: TRBJ2-1; size: NA; V: TRBV6-2/TRBV6-3; DNA: TGTGCCAGCAGTACGGTGATCCAGGGCAGAGGCTCCTACAATGAGCAGTTCTTC; CDR3: CASSTVIQGRGSYNEQFF
D: NA; J: TRBJ1-1; size: NA; V: TRBV11-2; DNA: TGTGCCAGCAGCTTAGAGCGGGAGGTCACTGAAGCTTTCTTT; CDR3: CASSLEREVTEAFF
D: NA; J: TRBJ2-2; size: NA; V: TRBV25-1; DNA: TGTGCCAGCAACGGACTTAACACCGGGGAGCTGTTTTTT; CDR3: CASNGLNTGELFF
D: TRBD2; J: TRBJ2-4; size: NA; V: TRBV29-1; DNA: TGCAGCGTTGCGTGGACTAGCGGGAGGCCCATTCAGTACTTC; CDR3: CSVAWTSGRPIQYF
D: NA; J: TRBJ1-2; size: NA; V: TRBV18; DNA: TGTGCCAGCTCACCACCGGTGGGCTCCTTCTATGGCTACACCTTC; CDR3: CASSPPVGSFYGYTF
D: TRBD1; J: TRBJ1-1; size: NA; V: TRBV10-2; DNA: TGCGCCAGCAGTGCGGGACAGAATGAAGCTTTCTTT; CDR3: CASSAGQNEAFF
D: TRBD1; J: TRBJ1-5; size: NA; V: TRBV9; DNA: TGTGCCAGCAGCGTAGGGGGGGACAGGAATCAGCCCCAGCATTTT; CDR3: CASSVGGDRNQPQHF
D: TRBD1; J: TRBJ2-7; size: NA; V: TRBV7-6; DNA: TGTGCCAGCAGCCATGGACAGGGCTCCTACGAGCAGTACTTC; CDR3: CASSHGQGSYEQYF
D: TRBD1; J: TRBJ2-2; size: NA; V: TRBV11-3; DNA: TGTGCCAGCAGCTTAAGGACAGGGATGGGGACCGGGGAGCTGTTTTTT; CDR3: CASSLRTGMGTGELFF
D: TRBD2; J: TRBJ2-7; size: NA; V: TRBV7-9; DNA: TGTGCCAGCAGCCTTAGCGGGCGATCCTACGAGCAGTACTTC; CDR3: CASSLSGRSYEQYF
D: NA; J: TRBJ2-6; size: NA; V: TRBV7-9; DNA: TGTGCCAGCAGCTTACTTTCAGGTGCTGGGGCCAACGTCCTGACTTTC; CDR3: CASSLLSGAGANVLTF
D: TRBD2; J: TRBJ2-2; size: NA; V: TRBV5-1; DNA: TGCGCCAGCAGCTCGCCCGGGACTAGGTCCCCCGGGGAGCTGTTTTTT; CDR3: CASSSPGTRSPGELFF
D: NA; J: TRBJ1-1; size: NA; V: TRBV5-1; DNA: TGCGCCAGCAGCAACAACAGGGTGAGCACTGAAGCTTTCTTT; CDR3: CASSNNRVSTEAFF
D: NA; J: TRBJ1-3; size: NA; V: TRBV6-1; DNA: TGTGCCAGTAGTGAACAGGGCGGTGGGCCGGGAAACACCATATATTTT; CDR3: CASSEQGGGPGNTIYF
D: NA; J: TRBJ2-3; size: NA; V: TRBV14; DNA: TGTGCCAGCAGCCTCAGAAGGGGCCGCACAGGTACAGATACGCAGTATTTT; CDR3: CASSLRRGRTGTDTQYF
D: TRBD1; J: TRBJ1-1; size: NA; V: TRBV28; DNA: TGTGCCAGCAGCCGCACGACAGGGGACACTTTCTTT; CDR3: CASSRTTGDTFF
D: NA; J: TRBJ1-5; size: NA; V: TRBV6-5; DNA: TGTGCCAGCAGCGTCGCAGGCCTTGTTCAGCCCCAGCATTTT; CDR3: CASSVAGLVQPQHF
D: TRBD2; J: TRBJ2-1; size: NA; V: TRBV11-2; DNA: TGTGCCAGCAGCTTAACCGGGACTAGCGGTTCGAGCTCCTACAATGAGCAGTTCTTC; CDR3: CASSLTGTSGSSSYNEQFF
D: TRBD1; J: TRBJ1-4; size: NA; V: TRBV6-5; DNA: TGTGCCAGCAGTCGACAGGGGGCAGGTGAAAAACTGTTTTTT; CDR3: CASSRQGAGEKLFF
D: NA; J: TRBJ1-2; size: NA; V: TRBV5-6; DNA: TGTGCCAGCAGCTCTGACTTGCTTGGCTACACCTTC; CDR3: CASSSDLLGYTF
D: TRBD1; J: TRBJ2-7; size: NA; V: TRBV6-6; DNA: TGTGCCACCCAGCGGGACAGGGGGTTCTACGAGCAGTACTTC; CDR3: CATQRDRGFYEQYF
D: TRBD1; J: TRBJ1-5; size: once; V: TRBV6-5; DNA: TGTGCCAGCAGTCCGACAGGGGTGGGCAATCAGCCCCAGCATTTT; CDR3: CASSPTGVGNQPQHF
D: NA; J: TRBJ2-5; size: once; V: TRBV28; DNA: TGTGCCAGCAGCCTCCAAGAGACCCAGTACTTC; CDR3: CASSLQETQYF
D: NA; J: TRBJ2-5; size: NA; V: TRBV6-5; DNA: TGTGCCAGCGAGCGACGGGGAGGAGAGACCCAGTACTTC; CDR3: CASERRGGETQYF